The clone carrying this T cell receptor (beta chain) was recorded many times. Its antigen is unknown. This sample stems from a study of T cells in Graves' hyperthyroidism and ophthalmopathy. Study-wide findings and caveats: In the blood, most expanded thyroid clonotypes above 0.001 appeared as well. Model-based prediction identified ophthalmopathy a median roughly 6.1 months prior to its onset.

This CDR3 contains 15 residues. The germline V gene encodes CDR1 LNHDA and CDR2 SQIVND (reference sequence). V was pared by 3 bases and J by 0 bases, with 11 bases between. Those with hyperthyroidism were 18 to 65 years old, newly diagnosed, and ill for under 2 months. Diagnoses were made from clinical symptoms, serum measures (thyroxine and TRAb), thyroid ultrasound and orbital computed tomography. RNA transcripts yielded amplified TCR beta CDR3 regions. First-round RT-PCR with HTBI primers amplified the TCR CDR3 region. TCRdb ran MiXCR on the multiplex PCR reads and lists one entry per CDR3 protein. The data contain around 580,000 distinct CDR3 sequences, 40% to 55% of them seen just once; the ten biggest clones take up approximately 7.5%.

The genes are TRBV19 and TRBJ1-1; D not certain. What was sequenced was peripheral blood or thyroid tissue (not recorded which). This TCR derives from a woman in her late teens or twenties with Graves' hyperthyroidism. Here the CDR3 reads CASSMSGSMNTEAFF. The CDR3 DNA sequence: TGTGCCAGTAGTATGTCTGGCAGCATGAACACTGAAGCTTTCTTT. Drawing the rest from reference TRBV19 and TRBJ1-1, the complete variable domain is DGGITQSPKYLFRKEGQNVTLSCEQNLNHDAMYWYRQDPGQGLRLIYYSQIVNDFQKGDIAEGYSVSREKKESFPLTVTSAQKNPTAFYLCASSMSGSMNTEAFFGQGTRLTVV.